The present T cell receptor beta chain was sequenced within a study of identical twins. Study-wide points: Modeled out-of-frame TCR alpha sharing in monozygotic twins fell below observed levels.

Germline CDR1 DFQATT, CDR2 SNEGSKA (reference sequence). After removal of 6 bases from V and 4 bases from J, the junction contained 6 bases not matched to a gene. This CDR3 is built from 13 residues. After template switching added a universal primer site, the resulting cDNA carried unique molecular identifiers. MiXCR, applied by TCRdb to the 5' RACE reads, yields one record per CDR3 protein. The data hold roughly 1,500,000 distinct CDR3 sequences, with around 29% observed a single time. This clonotype has just a few counts. Its antigen is currently unknown. Sequencing was performed on cord blood. The origin of this receptor is a newborn girl in good health. The V and J genes are TRBV20-1 and TRBJ2-7; the match to TRBD2 covers 10 bases. The CDR3 DNA sequence: TGCAGTGCCTTGAGCGGGAGGGAGTACGAGCAGTACTTC. This encodes CSALSGREYEQYF.